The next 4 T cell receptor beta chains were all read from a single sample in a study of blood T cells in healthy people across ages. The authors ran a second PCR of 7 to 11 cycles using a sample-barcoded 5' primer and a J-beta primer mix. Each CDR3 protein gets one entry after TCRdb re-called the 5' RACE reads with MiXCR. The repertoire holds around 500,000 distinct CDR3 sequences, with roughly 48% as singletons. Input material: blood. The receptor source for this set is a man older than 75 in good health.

The CDR3 here is CSASKDTNNSPLHF. The CDR3 region has the DNA TGCAGTGCTAGTAAGGACACAAATAATTCACCCCTCCACTTT. The V and J genes are TRBV20-1 and TRBJ1-6; TRBD1 is a possible D gene (5 bases). Germline V gene data show CDR1 as DFQATT and CDR2 as SNEGSKA (reference sequence). V lost 3 bases and J 5 bases, leaving 11 bases between the germline ends. The CDR3 consists of 14 residues.

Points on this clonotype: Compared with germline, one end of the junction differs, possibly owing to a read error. The CDR3 nucleotides read TGTGCCAGCAGCCCCCAGACAGATACCTATAGTGGCTACATCTTC. This gives the protein CASSPQTDTYSGYIF. The gene calls are TRBV7-2 and TRBJ1-2; maybe TRBD1 (5 bases). CDR1 is SGHTA and CDR2 is FQGNSA in the germline V gene. This CDR3 is 15 amino acids long.

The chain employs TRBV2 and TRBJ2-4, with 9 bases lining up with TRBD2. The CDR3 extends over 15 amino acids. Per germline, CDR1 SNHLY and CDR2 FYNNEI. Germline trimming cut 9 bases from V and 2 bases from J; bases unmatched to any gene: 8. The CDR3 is CASSASGNPKNIQYF. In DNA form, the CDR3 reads TGTGCCAGTTCGGCTAGCGGGAATCCCAAAAACATTCAGTACTTC.

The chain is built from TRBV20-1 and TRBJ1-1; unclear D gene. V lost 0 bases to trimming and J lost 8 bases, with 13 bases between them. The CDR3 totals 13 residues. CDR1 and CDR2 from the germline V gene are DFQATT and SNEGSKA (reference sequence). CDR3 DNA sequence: TGCAGTGCTAGAGATCTTTCCGGCAGGGAAGCTTTCTTT. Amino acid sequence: CSARDLSGREAFF.